This T cell receptor beta chain was retrieved from a study of identical twins listed by TCRdb under 2016. At the level of the whole study: To test whether fetal clonotypes persist, this study deep-sequenced TCR alpha and beta repertoires from monozygotic twins, from unrelated adults of various ages, and from cord blood. Replicate twin experiments were performed at different times using different library preparation protocols to rule out contamination.

From cysteine to phenylalanine, the CDR3 is 13 amino acids long. The DNA shown is the 39-base CDR3, in frame from base 1. Trimming takes 1 base from V and 8 bases from J, and the germline ends sit 6 bases apart. Library construction relied on 5' RACE. The sequencing machine was an Illumina HiSeq 2000. Template switching added a universal primer binding site, and the final cDNA carried a unique molecular identifier that allowed TCR cDNA molecules to be counted accurately. First-strand cDNA for TCR alpha and beta chains was synthesized from specific primers in the conserved constant-segment region. To control for contamination, every cDNA library carried two barcodes: a SMART-Mk sample barcode plus Illumina barcodes. TruSeq adapter sequences, together with Illumina sample barcodes, were added in two successive PCR steps. Sequencing of the TCR alpha and beta cDNA libraries was done on the Illumina HiSeq platform using custom primers. On the authors' methods: Unique molecular identifiers were extracted from raw reads with MiGEC, and CDR3 positions were determined with MiXCR. For each individual, recombination models were inferred using an EM algorithm with the repgenHMM and IGoR tools. Shared clonotypes were analyzed with the tcR package in R, and sharing was normalized by the product of cloneset sizes. Out-of-frame nonproductive sequences were analyzed to study raw recombination free of thymic and clonal selection effects. The public sequencing data were trimmed at Q25 with fastp and processed into clonotypes with MiXCR by TCRdb, which kept only in-frame beta chains. A single entry per CDR3 protein holds the most common genes and DNA from its merged rows. The V and J calls shown here were made by TCRdb, not taken from the authors' results. The sample data list 500,000 or so distinct CDR3 sequences, and under 25% of these were observed just once. In total, the top ten clones hold about 0.91% of the sample.

Every donor in the study was a healthy Caucasian. The twin cohort consisted of three pairs of female monozygotic twins, all aged about 18 to 29 years. Positive isolation kits from Invitrogen were used to isolate the CD4+ and CD8+ T cell populations. The table lists this clonotype with a few counts. There is no known antigen for this receptor. One base away there is no much larger clone; base qualities are not given. The investigation overall reported the following: Because the same donors could not be followed over many years, conclusions were based on cross-sectional statistical analysis. Abundant cord blood beta clonotypes carried fewer insertions; young adult naive repertoires showed a weaker similar trend, while memory repertoires showed none. In monozygotic twins, recombination models systematically underestimated out-of-frame TCR alpha sharing, but the models matched the sharing seen between unrelated individuals. The excess sharing between twins in beta out-of-frame sequences was weaker because fewer shared sequences reduced the signal-to-noise ratio. Compared with coincidental sharing between unrelated individuals, out-of-frame TCR alpha sequences shared between twins showed an excess of sequences with low generation probability. Zero-insertion analyses could be partly confounded by invariant T cells such as MAIT and iNKT, though diverse VJ usage argued against such confounding for most clonotypes.

This same sample was also part of a study on T cells expressing NK-cell markers. The second study, in turn, reports: About 8 donors provided sorted CD3+CD56+NKG2C+, CD3+CD56+NKG2C- and CD3+CD56-NKG2C+ T-cell subsets, whose TCR beta-chain repertoires were profiled. Among the eight sequenced donors, seven were HCMV-seropositive and one was HCMV-seronegative. In several experiments an anti-gammadeltaTCR antibody was added to restrict sorting to alphabetaTCR-expressing T cells. In roughly six donors, the dominant CD3+CD56+NKG2C+ clonotypes were among the top 10 CD8+ clonotypes and accounted for roughly 1.0-7.0% of CD8+ T cells. Those dominant clonotypes were again the most abundant among CD3+CD56-NKG2C+ cells in four donors, at about 28.3-65%. It remained unclear whether the expanded NKG2C-expressing T cell clones were specific for HCMV antigens. The study sequenced eight donors, all healthy volunteers chosen at random: three men and five women. To determine HCMV serostatus, a commercial ELISA kit was used to detect HCMV-specific IgG in serum. MIGEC was used to demultiplex reads and group the reads by UMI, and MiTCR was used to assemble and quantify clonotypes. Only TCR cDNA sequences supported by at least two reads were kept to exclude erroneous sequences. Downstream repertoire analysis used the tcR package, and clonotypes were matched across fractions by CDR3 nucleotide sequence plus V segment. VDJmatch was used to annotate antigen specificity against VDJdb, with one amino acid substitution in CDR3 permitted.

The sequence joins TRBV12-3 or TRBV12-4 to TRBJ1-6, with the D gene call left open. The source of this sequence is a young woman in good health. The sample taken for sequencing was CD4+ T cells sorted from blood. The bases are TGTGCCAGCAGTTTAGTGAGGGATTCACCCCTCCACTTT. It specifies CASSLVRDSPLHF.